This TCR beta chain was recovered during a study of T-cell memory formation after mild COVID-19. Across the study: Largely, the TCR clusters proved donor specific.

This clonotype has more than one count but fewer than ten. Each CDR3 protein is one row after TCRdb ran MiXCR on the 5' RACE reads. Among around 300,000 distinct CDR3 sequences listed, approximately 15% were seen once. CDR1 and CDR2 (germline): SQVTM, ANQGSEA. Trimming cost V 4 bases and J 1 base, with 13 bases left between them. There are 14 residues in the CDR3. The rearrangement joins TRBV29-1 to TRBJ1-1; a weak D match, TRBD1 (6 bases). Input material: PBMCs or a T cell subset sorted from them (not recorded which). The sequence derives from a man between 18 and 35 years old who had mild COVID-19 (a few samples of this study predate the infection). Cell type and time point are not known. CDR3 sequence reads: CSVARTVRNTEAFF. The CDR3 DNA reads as TGCAGCGTTGCTCGGACAGTCCGGAACACTGAAGCTTTCTTT.